The source of this TCR beta chain is a study of OX40 agonist ivuxolimab in advanced cancers. Across the study: Each patient was given ivuxolimab into a vein every 2 weeks, at 0.01 to 10 mg/kg. Regarding the study as a whole: Some nonresponders likewise displayed low normalized T-cell clonal expansion.

The CDR3 length is 16 residues. V dropped 5 bases and J dropped 3 bases, with 18 bases sitting between them. CDR1 SGHTA and CDR2 FQGNSA come from the germline V gene. Regarding this clone: Its antigen is unidentified.

Measured with immunoSEQ multiplex PCR; TCRdb has only the in-frame clones, and not every one. The sample comprises some 80,000 clones, around nine tenths of which are singletons, and around 0.4% rests with the top ten. The source is an adult with an advanced solid tumor such as melanoma, head and neck, liver or kidney cancer. This sample comprised CD4+ or CD8+ T cells sorted from blood, obtained in a trial of the OX40 agonist ivuxolimab. The rearrangement joins TRBV7-2 to TRBJ2-3; D uncertain. As DNA, the CDR3 is TGTGCCAGCAGCCCGCAGACCCAATCTCGTACAGATACGCAGTATTTT. Amino acid sequence: CASSPQTQSRTDTQYF.